This T cell receptor (beta chain) emerged from a study of cytomegalovirus exposure and HLA in healthy donors. Study-wide findings and caveats: Most observed TCR sequences were rare, whereas some public TCRs were detected in many donors. According to the study, roughly 160 TCR beta chains were cytomegalovirus-associated. That first-cohort TCR clusters tended to co-occur in the approximately 110 validation repertoires was found in a later analysis.

Of note for this clone: No antigen is known for it.

Generated by immunoSEQ multiplex PCR, the TCRdb table keeps only in-frame clones and is missing some. The sample has 150,000 to 200,000 clones, about 81% seen once. The donors belonged to the roughly 120-subject validation cohort, separate from the approximately 670-subject first cohort. The length of the CDR3 is 16 residues. Germline V gene lookup returns CDR1 SGHRS and CDR2 YFSETQ. Losses at the gene ends were 5 bases for V and 4 bases for J; bases not matched to a gene: 12. The rearrangement uses TRBV5-1 and TRBJ2-7; TRBD1 aligns across 10 bases. This sequence originates from a woman aged 25 to 39 in good health and CMV-seronegative. The specimen was PBMCs. The CDR3 coding sequence is TGCGCCAGCAGTTATCTATGGGACAGGGGTTCGTACGAGCAGTACTTC. This gives the protein CASSYLWDRGSYEQYF.